This section outlines one T cell receptor (beta chain) sequence together with its context. Its antigen is not known. Germline lookup yields CDR1 MNHEY and CDR2 SMNVEV (reference sequence). This CDR3 has 17 residues. Deletions cut 4 bases from V and 1 base from J, with 19 bases between. Treatment given: approximately 10-day PBMC culture with coronavirus spike peptide pools or control peptides (ViraFEST assay). Around 2.1 million PBMCs went into each well for culture with approximately 9.4 IU/ml IL-2 and 10 ug/ml peptide pools. This entry belongs to a study of vaccination and CD4 T cells after COVID-19. Study-level information: The post-COVID samples were taken a median approximately 100 days after diagnosis, anywhere from 35 to 161. Control wells got either CEFX epitopes, HIV-1 Nef peptides, or no peptide at all.

The study sequenced cultured CD4+ T cell DNA using the Oncomine TCR Beta short-read assay. TCRdb analysed the PCR reads with MiXCR anew, one entry per CDR3 protein. The table lists over 15,000 distinct CDR3 sequences, roughly two fifths of them singletons, with over 5% in the top ten. The sequence was collected from a human donor who had recovered from COVID-19. J is TRBJ1-2 and V is TRBV27, with D unresolved. Material: CD4+ T cells from blood, cultured in vitro, obtained before SARS-CoV-2 vaccination. The CDR3 nucleotides are TGTGCCAGCAGTTCCCTAATGGTGGACGGCGGTAACTATGGCTACACCTTC. The encoded protein is CASSSLMVDGGNYGYTF.